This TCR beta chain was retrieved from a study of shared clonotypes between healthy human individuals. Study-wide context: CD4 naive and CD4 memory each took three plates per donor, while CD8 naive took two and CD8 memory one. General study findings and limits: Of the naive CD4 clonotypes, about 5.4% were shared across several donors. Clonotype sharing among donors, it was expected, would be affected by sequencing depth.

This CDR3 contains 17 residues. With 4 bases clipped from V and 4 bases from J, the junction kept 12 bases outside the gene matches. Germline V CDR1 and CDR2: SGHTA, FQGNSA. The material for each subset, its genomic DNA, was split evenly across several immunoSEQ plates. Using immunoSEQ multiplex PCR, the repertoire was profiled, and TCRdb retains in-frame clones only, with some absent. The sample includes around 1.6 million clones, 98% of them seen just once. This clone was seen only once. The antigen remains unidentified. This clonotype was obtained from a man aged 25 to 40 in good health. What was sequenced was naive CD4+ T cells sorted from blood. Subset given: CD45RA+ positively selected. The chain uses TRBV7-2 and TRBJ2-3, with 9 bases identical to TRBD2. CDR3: CASSSRRVAGDPDTQYF. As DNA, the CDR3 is TGTGCCAGCAGCTCACGCAGGGTAGCGGGAGACCCAGATACGCAGTATTTT.